The T cell receptor beta chain described here comes from a study of immune evolution from preneoplasia to lung adenocarcinoma. Deletions cut 3 bases from V and 1 base from J, with 6 bases between. Per the germline V gene, CDR1 is SGHNT and CDR2 is YENEEA. This CDR3 comprises 13 residues. Clones were read by immunoSEQ multiplex PCR, and TCRdb kept only the in-frame ones, dropping some. The sample has several thousand clones; around 78% are singletons. This chain connects TRBV11-3 to TRBJ1-1, with no clear D. Sequencing was performed on FFPE lung adenocarcinoma in situ tissue. The sequence came from a donor of 70 years or more with lung adenocarcinoma. The CDR3 coding sequence is TGTGCCAGCAGCTTTGCAGAGAACACTGAAGCTTTCTTT. Translating gives CASSFAENTEAFF.